This is a list of T cell receptor beta chains from one sample in a study of CD8 T cells in Susac syndrome. TCRdb redid the calling of the immunoSEQ multiplex PCR reads with MiXCR, one entry per CDR3 protein. The sample comprises about 60,000 distinct CDR3 sequences, approximately 94% of which are singletons, and 0.56% rests with the top ten. Sequencing was performed on CD8+ T cells from PBMCs. The origin of the receptors is a human donor with multiple sclerosis. Both conserved end residues are part of each CDR3. The order of the fields is clone size, J gene, V gene, D gene, CDR3 length, CDR3 protein, CDR3 DNA. A D gene is named only where the DNA matches it firmly. Clone size is shown for a subset of rows, as once, few, many or a class of expanded clone.

. TRBJ2-1 TRBV5-6 TRBD2 15 CASSLTSGINNEQFF TGTGCCAGCAGCTTGACTAGCGGGATAAACAATGAGCAGTTCTTC
. TRBJ2-1 TRBV6-5 . 14 CASSYGEGRPEQFF TGTGCCAGCAGTTACGGGGAAGGAAGGCCTGAGCAGTTCTTC
. TRBJ2-7 TRBV7-3 TRBD2 16 CASSPLGAGGPTEQYF TGCGCCAGCAGCCCACTAGGGGCGGGAGGGCCGACCGAGCAGTACTTC
. TRBJ2-7 TRBV6-5 . 15 CASSSTTGFTYEQYF TGTGCCAGCAGCTCAACGACAGGCTTCACCTACGAGCAGTACTTC
. TRBJ2-1 TRBV29-1 TRBD2 16 CSVEKRGTSGFNEQFF TGCAGCGTTGAAAAGAGGGGGACTAGCGGGTTCAATGAGCAGTTCTTC
. TRBJ1-2 TRBV10-3 TRBD1 15 CAISDPGQGAPGYTF TGTGCCATCAGTGATCCGGGACAGGGGGCGCCTGGCTACACCTTC
. TRBJ1-2 TRBV4-2 . 11 CASSQDRQPTF TGTGCCAGCAGCCAAGATCGGCAGCCCACCTTC
. TRBJ2-2 TRBV20-1 . 15 CSAQDPSQNTGELFF TGCAGTGCTCAAGACCCCAGTCAAAACACCGGGGAGCTGTTTTTT
once TRBJ2-5 TRBV9 TRBD2 16 CASSEGGLAPQETQYF TGTGCCAGCAGCGAGGGGGGACTAGCCCCACAAGAGACCCAGTACTTC
. TRBJ2-7 TRBV7-6 TRBD2 17 CASSPGLAGGLDDEQYF TGTGCCAGCAGCCCGGGACTAGCGGGGGGCTTGGATGACGAGCAGTACTTC
. TRBJ2-7 TRBV7-2 . 14 CASSLIWGLDEQYF TGTGCCAGCAGCTTAATCTGGGGTTTAGACGAGCAGTACTTC
. TRBJ2-7 TRBV20-1 . 14 CSARDVGGSYEQYF TGCAGTGCTAGAGATGTAGGGGGCTCCTACGAGCAGTACTTC
. TRBJ1-1 TRBV29-1 TRBD1 15 CSAEGTGVTNTEAFF TGCAGCGCTGAGGGTACAGGGGTAACTAACACTGAAGCTTTCTTT
. TRBJ2-2 TRBV27 . 12 CASSPAPGELFF TGTGCCAGCTCTCCGGCACCCGGGGAGCTGTTTTTT
. TRBJ1-5 TRBV20-1 . 17 CSARPTQASIVNQPQHF TGCAGTGCTAGACCCACACAAGCCTCGATCGTTAATCAGCCCCAGCATTTT
. TRBJ2-7 TRBV29-1 . 13 CSVSRDNSYEQYF TGCAGCGTTTCTAGAGACAACTCCTACGAGCAGTACTTC
. TRBJ2-7 TRBV20-1 . 15 CSARGLGHTPYEQYF TGCAGTGCTAGAGGGTTGGGACATACCCCCTACGAGCAGTACTTC
. TRBJ2-7 TRBV11-2 . 14 CASSLEKGTYEQYF TGTGCCAGCAGCTTAGAGAAAGGAACCTACGAGCAGTACTTC
. TRBJ2-7 TRBV11-2 . 13 CASSSPPRDEQYF TGTGCCAGCAGCTCACCCCCTCGAGACGAGCAGTACTTC
. TRBJ2-2 TRBV7-6 TRBD2 17 CASSPWGAGGNTGELFF TGTGCCAGCAGCCCTTGGGGAGCGGGGGGGAACACCGGGGAGCTGTTTTTT
. TRBJ2-1 TRBV29-1 . 14 CSVELGESYNEQFF TGCAGCGTTGAACTGGGGGAGTCCTACAATGAGCAGTTCTTC
. TRBJ1-5 TRBV20-1 TRBD1 16 CSAKSGQILSNQPQHF TGCAGTGCTAAATCGGGACAGATCCTTTCCAATCAGCCCCAGCATTTT
. TRBJ2-1 TRBV9 . 13 CASSNGANNEQFF TGTGCCAGCAGCAATGGCGCGAACAATGAGCAGTTCTTC
. TRBJ2-1 TRBV9 . 13 CASSAPIDKEQFF TGTGCCAGCAGCGCACCTATTGACAAGGAGCAGTTCTTC
. TRBJ2-7 TRBV27 TRBD2 14 CASSPAGTLIEQYF TGTGCCAGCAGCCCAGCGGGAACTCTCATCGAGCAGTACTTC
. TRBJ2-1 TRBV7-3 . 13 CASSPTAYNEQFF TGTGCCAGCAGCCCAACGGCATACAATGAGCAGTTCTTC
. TRBJ2-3 TRBV28 TRBD2 14 CASSVGGGTDTQYF TGTGCCAGCAGTGTGGGGGGGGGCACAGATACGCAGTATTTT
. TRBJ2-1 TRBV20-1 . 14 CSARDRPNYNEQFF TGCAGTGCTAGAGATAGGCCAAACTACAATGAGCAGTTCTTC
once TRBJ1-3 TRBV30 . 14 CAWSETLSGNTIYF TGTGCCTGGAGCGAAACCCTCTCTGGAAACACCATATATTTT
once TRBJ2-7 TRBV3-1 TRBD2 19 CASSHGRTSGIASSYEQYF TGTGCCAGCAGCCACGGCAGGACTAGCGGGATTGCAAGCTCCTACGAGCAGTACTTC
. TRBJ2-3 TRBV4-3 . 14 CASSQEVLLDTQYF TGCGCCAGCAGCCAAGAGGTTCTCTTAGACACGCAGTATTTT